This T cell receptor (beta chain) came from a study of vaccination effects on CD4 cells after COVID-19 (dated 2022 in TCRdb). At the level of the whole study: In the ViraFEST assay, PBMC were stimulated with viral peptide pools, and antigen-specific CD4+ T cell clonotypes were then identified by expansion using TCR sequencing. Two doses of either the BNT162b2 or the mRNA-1273 mRNA SARS-CoV-2 vaccine were administered to participants. Pre-vaccine samples from two convalescent patients were drawn 16 days and one week before the first dose, 142 and 148 days after COVID-19 diagnosis. Each well held roughly 2 million PBMC cultured in IMDM containing around 5% human AB serum, 8 to 10 IU/ml IL-2 and gentamicin, along with about 9.5 ug/ml peptides. SARS-CoV-2 spike-specific CD4+ TCR repertoires from before and after mRNA vaccination were compared in COVID-19 convalescent patients and in infection-naive vaccine recipients. A total of ten to eleven COVID-19 convalescent patients and a handful of SARS-CoV-2-naive healthy vaccine recipients were included in the full study. Cultures from other donors in the study were sequenced using the Oncomine TCR Beta short-read assay on an Illumina iSeq 100. Results and caveats for the whole study, not just this receptor: In convalescent patients, the post-vaccine spike-reactive repertoire consisted mainly of new vaccine-induced clones, largely distinct from infection-induced clones. Both infection-induced and vaccine-induced clones contracted markedly at late post-vaccination timepoints, which is consistent with waning T cell responses. The study was limited by a small number of convalescent patients, and early post-infection timepoints were lacking.

After removal of 4 bases from V and 3 bases from J, the junction retains 5 bases not matched to a gene. The CDR3 sequence holds 14 residues, the cysteine and phenylalanine included. CDR3 DNA only is kept here, 42 bases in frame from base 1. CDR1 and CDR2 are read off the germline V gene (reference sequence) as GTSNPN and SVGIG. Libraries came from the immunoSEQ multiplex PCR assay. DNA from the cultured and isolated CD4+ T cells underwent TCR beta CDR3 sequencing. In the authors' own workflow: Non-productive TCR sequences were removed and reads were trimmed to the CDR3 region, keeping CDR3s of at least 7 amino acids. Antigen-specific clonotypes were identified with the MANAFEST web app by comparing expansion in peptide wells against reference cultures. To be called positive, a clone needed expansion at FDR<0.05 compared with the reference and with all other wells, an odds ratio greater than 5, and a frequency greater than 0.1% in two replicate wells. Cross-reactive clonotypes were defined as significantly expanded in SARS-CoV-2 spike wells and in at least one common cold coronavirus spike condition. Levenshtein distance calculated with the stringdist R package was used to assess CDR3 similarity, and unrooted trees were constructed with ape in R 3.6.1. TCRdb stores this immuneACCESS table with in-frame sequences only. Part of the clones is absent; in the studies checked, under half of the shortfall reflects unresolved V genes, and no reason is known for the rest. That table furnishes V, J and clone size, whereas the DNA furnished D and trimming. This sample lists about 51,000 clones; approximately 74% were detected once. The ten largest account for around 7.9% of the sample.

After more than 9 days of culture, CD4+ T cells were isolated with the EasySep CD4+ T cell isolation kit. Convalescent patients had PCR-confirmed SARS-CoV-2 infection between March and December 2020, before Alpha, Beta and Delta variants emerged in the United States. Half of the culture medium was replaced with fresh IL-2-containing medium on days 3 and 7. Unless otherwise noted, each peptide stimulation condition was cultured in triplicate wells. Using Ficoll-Paque Plus gradient centrifugation, PBMC were separated from whole blood and then either used fresh or cryopreserved at -140C. Genomic DNA was extracted from cultured CD4+ T cells with the QIAamp micro DNA kit. This clone was seen more than once but under ten times. Its specific antigen is unknown. Base qualities are missing; no much larger clone stands one base away.

The sequencing here drew on CD4+ T cells from PBMCs cultured without peptide, taken before COVID-19 vaccination. This clonotype originated in a human donor who had a prior SARS-CoV-2 infection. The chain is assembled from TRBV30 and TRBJ2-2, with 7 bases matching TRBD1. The sequence in DNA is TGTGCCTGGACCCAGACAGGGTACACCGGGGAGCTGTTTTTT. It translates as CAWTQTGYTGELFF.